This T cell receptor beta chain derives from a study of CD8+ T cells in alopecia areata. Study details: Oral tofacitinib (5 to 10 mg twice daily) was administered to treated patients. Tofacitinib treatment spanned 6 to 18 months, with 6 months off drug afterward. Whole-study findings and limits: Mouse data revealed clearer TCR sharing than patient data did, a gap possibly tied to HLA.

Sampling of alopecia areata patients yielded lesional scalp punch biopsies as well as peripheral blood. In its sample, this clone was seen a few times. Antigen unknown. In each case, RNA was isolated and then reverse transcribed into cDNA as the sequencing template. Sequencing was performed with immunoSEQ multiplex PCR; in TCRdb, only in-frame clones are kept and a portion is missing. This table has fewer than 80,000 clones, 60% appearing once. This receptor was identified in a human donor with alopecia areata. This material consisted of CD8+ T cells sorted from blood, taken at week 0.

The CDR3 reads CSAVETGEYGELFF. CDR3 nucleotide sequence: TGCAGCGCAGTCGAGACAGGGGAGTACGGGGAGCTGTTTTTT. The chain has TRBV29-1 and TRBJ2-2; 8 bases align to TRBD1. Trimming took 7 bases from V and 7 from J; bases not matched to a gene: 11. The CDR3 is made up of 14 amino acids. In germline, CDR1 is SQVTM, CDR2 ANQGSEA.